These 25 T cell receptor beta chains came from one sample sequenced in a study of monozygotic twins with inflammatory bowel disease. TCRdb reprocessed the 5' RACE reads, keeping one entry per CDR3 protein, no DNA. The table lists about 93,000 distinct CDR3 sequences, with roughly 7.4% in the top ten. Material for sequencing was blood. The receptor source for this set is a human donor with ulcerative colitis or Crohn's disease, or a healthy co-twin of an affected twin (not recorded which).

The V call is TRBV18, the J call TRBJ1-1; TCRdb reports TRBD1, a call that lacks DNA to check it against. Germline loops: CDR1 KGHSH, CDR2 LQKENI. The CDR3 contains 15 residues. This chain's CDR3 is CASSRGTGGVTEAFF. Full variable domain (rest looked up from reference TRBV18 and TRBJ1-1): NAGVMQNPRHLVRRRGQEARLRCSPMKGHSHVYWYRQLPEEGLKFMVYLQKENIIDESGMPKERFSAEFPKEGPSILRIQQVVRGDSAAYFCASSRGTGGVTEAFFGQGTRLTVV.

The chain couples TRBV5-1 to TRBJ1-5; TCRdb reports TRBD1, a call that lacks DNA to check it against. The CDR3 is 15 residues long. From germline, CDR1 is SGHRS and CDR2 YFSETQ. This CDR3 is CASSSTGDRGQPQHF.

The rearrangement links TRBV25-1 to TRBJ2-5; TCRdb calls TRBD2, which cannot be checked without DNA. CDR3 length: 15 amino acids. The germline CDR1 and CDR2 sequences are MGHDK and SYGVNS. The CDR3 loop is CASSAGLAAQETQYF. The full variable domain, rest sourced from reference TRBV25-1 and TRBJ2-5, is EADIYQTPRYLVIGTGKKITLECSQTMGHDKMYWYQQDPGMELHLIHYSYGVNSTEKGDLSSESTVSRIRTEHFPLTLESARPSHTSQYLCASSAGLAAQETQYFGPGTRLLVL.

The V and J genes are TRBV3-1 and TRBJ2-5; TCRdb indicates TRBD2, and absent DNA this call remains unverified. The CDR3 runs to 17 residues. Germline CDR1 and CDR2: LGHDT and YNNKEL (reference sequence). CDR3 sequence: CASSQPPRLAGKETQYF.

The chain links TRBV5-1 to TRBJ2-7; with no DNA, the TCRdb D assignment of TRBD2 cannot be verified. The germline gives CDR1 SGHRS, CDR2 YFSETQ. The CDR3 spans 15 residues. The CDR3 protein is CASSEAGGNIREQYF.

This sequence joins TRBV11-2 and TRBJ1-6; TCRdb picks TRBD1, but there is no DNA to check that call. The CDR3 spans 15 residues. Germline values: CDR1 SGHAT, CDR2 FQNNGV. The CDR3 spells CASSTRQGTNSPLHF.

V usage is TRBV7-6 and J usage is TRBJ1-2; TCRdb indicates TRBD1, and absent DNA this call remains unverified. The CDR3 is made up of 14 amino acids. Germline V gene sequence: CDR1 SGHVS, CDR2 FNYEAQ. The CDR3 loop reads CASSSTGPRSGYTF.

The rearrangement uses TRBV5-1 and TRBJ1-6; TCRdb gives TRBD1 as the D gene, but with no DNA this cannot be confirmed. The germline V gene has CDR1 SGHRS and CDR2 YFSETQ. The CDR3 length is 15 residues. CDR3 protein: CASSYRDRGHSPLHF.

The chain is built from TRBV18 and TRBJ2-5. The CDR3 has 15 residues. The germline V gene has CDR1 KGHSH and CDR2 LQKENI. CDR3 residues: CASTPSEGSLETQYF.

The genes are TRBV5-4 and TRBJ2-1; TCRdb gives TRBD2 as the D gene, but with no DNA this cannot be confirmed. Germline CDR1 and CDR2: SGHNT and YYREEE (reference sequence). There are 16 residues in the CDR3. This chain's CDR3 is CASSRPLAGGSNEQFF. Drawing the rest from reference TRBV5-4 and TRBJ2-1, the complete variable domain is ETGVTQSPTHLIKTRGQQVTLRCSSQSGHNTVSWYQQALGQGPQFIFQYYREEENGRGNFPPRFSGLQFPNYSSELNVNALELDDSALYLCASSRPLAGGSNEQFFGPGTRLTVL.

The CDR3 spells CASSEGRETQYF. V and J are TRBV6-1 and TRBJ2-5. The CDR3 runs to 12 residues. Germline lookup yields CDR1 MNHNS and CDR2 SASEGT.

The chain recombines TRBV5-8 with TRBJ2-3; TCRdb's assignment of TRBD1 cannot be checked, as there is no DNA. The CDR3 loop spans 17 amino acids. The germline CDR1 and CDR2 sequences are SGHTS and YDEGEE. The CDR3 reads CASSLVMHRDVTDTQYF.

J is TRBJ1-2 and V is TRBV29-1; the D call of TRBD1 rests on TCRdb alone, since no DNA is present to check it. The CDR3 sequence is 12 residues long. CDR1 is SQVTM and CDR2 is ANQGSEA in the germline V gene. The CDR3 here is CSVAGNNNGYTF. Combining the CDR3 with reference TRBV29-1 and TRBJ1-2 gives the whole variable domain SAVISQKPSRDICQRGTSLTIQCQVDSQVTMMFWYRQQPGQSLTLIATANQGSEATYESGFVIDKFPISRPNLTFSTLTVSNMSPEDSSIYLCSVAGNNNGYTFGSGTRLTVV.

This sequence joins TRBV4-2 and TRBJ2-3; the TCRdb D gene call, TRBD2, has no DNA to confirm it. Germline V gives CDR1 LGHNA, CDR2 YNFKEQ. This CDR3 has 15 residues. The CDR3 is CASSPLAGDTDTQYF.

V gene TRBV24-1 combines with J gene TRBJ2-3; TCRdb outputs TRBD1, but without DNA this stays unchecked. Germline V gene lookup returns CDR1 KGHDR and CDR2 SFDVKD. The CDR3 has 14 amino acids. CDR3 loop: CATSETGRTDTQYF.

V is TRBV12-3 or TRBV12-4 and J is TRBJ1-6; TCRdb selects TRBD1, and the lack of DNA leaves this call unchecked. This CDR3 spans 14 amino acids. CDR3 protein: CATQGTGLGSPLHF.

This rearrangement joins TRBV5-6 to TRBJ2-4. The CDR3 is 11 residues long. Germline-derived CDR1 and CDR2 are SGHDT and YYEEEE. The CDR3 loop is CASSRLNIQYF.

The V gene is TRBV3-1, the J gene TRBJ2-7. CDR3 length: 16 amino acids. CDR1 is LGHDT, CDR2 YNNKEL, per germline (reference sequence). CDR3 region: CASSQEIRGGSYEQYF.

The rearrangement joins TRBV7-9 to TRBJ1-5. CDR3 length: 13 amino acids. Per the germline V gene, CDR1 is SEHNR and CDR2 is FQNEAQ (reference sequence). Here the CDR3 reads CASSLSDDQPQHF.

The J gene is TRBJ1-2, the V gene TRBV6-5; the TRBD1 assignment by TCRdb is unverifiable without DNA. CDR3 length: 14 residues. Germline V CDR1 and CDR2: MNHEY, SVGAGI. CDR3 residues: CASSYSQGLEGYTF.

The CDR3 is CAISPGASKETQYF. The chain employs TRBV10-3 and TRBJ2-5; the TRBD2 assignment by TCRdb is unverifiable without DNA. The CDR3 consists of 14 residues. CDR1 is ENHRY and CDR2 is SYGVKD in the germline V gene.

The chain combines TRBV5-1 with TRBJ1-6; TCRdb's D gene call, TRBD1, goes unchecked for lack of DNA. This CDR3 spans 15 amino acids. The germline CDR1 and CDR2 sequences are SGHRS and YFSETQ. The CDR3 loop reads CASRSSGEYNSPLHF.

The V and J genes are TRBV11-2 and TRBJ2-7; TCRdb's D gene call, TRBD1, goes unchecked for lack of DNA. The CDR3 length is 14 residues. CDR1 and CDR2 (germline): SGHAT, FQNNGV. CDR3 in amino acids: CASSFGTGAYEQYF.

This chain joins TRBV7-2 and TRBJ2-3; no DNA is available, so the TRBD1 call from TCRdb remains unchecked. This CDR3 spans 14 amino acids. Germline lookup yields CDR1 SGHTA and CDR2 FQGNSA. This CDR3 is CASSLGGGSDTQYF.

This chain uses TRBV12-3 or TRBV12-4 with TRBJ1-2. This CDR3 is built from 13 residues. The chain's CDR3 is CASSRTDNYGYTF.